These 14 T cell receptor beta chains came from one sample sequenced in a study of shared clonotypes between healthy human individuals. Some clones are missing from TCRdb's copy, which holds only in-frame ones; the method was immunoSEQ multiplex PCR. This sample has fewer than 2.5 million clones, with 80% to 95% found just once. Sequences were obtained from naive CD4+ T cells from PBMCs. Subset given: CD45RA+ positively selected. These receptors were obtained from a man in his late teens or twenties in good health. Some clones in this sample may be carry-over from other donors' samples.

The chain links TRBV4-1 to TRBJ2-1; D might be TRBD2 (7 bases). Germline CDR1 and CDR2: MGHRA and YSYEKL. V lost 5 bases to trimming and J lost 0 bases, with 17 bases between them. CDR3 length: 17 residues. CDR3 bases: TGCGCCAGCAGCTACTCGGAGGGGGGGACCTCCTACAATGAGCAGTTCTTC. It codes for CASSYSEGGTSYNEQFF.

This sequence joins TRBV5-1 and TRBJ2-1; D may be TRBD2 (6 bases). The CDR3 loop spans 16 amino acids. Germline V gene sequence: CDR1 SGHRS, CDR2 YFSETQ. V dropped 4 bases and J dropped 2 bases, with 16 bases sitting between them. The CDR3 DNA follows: TGCGCCAGCAGCCGGGACGGAGGGAATACCTACAATGAGCAGTTCTTC. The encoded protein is CASSRDGGNTYNEQFF.

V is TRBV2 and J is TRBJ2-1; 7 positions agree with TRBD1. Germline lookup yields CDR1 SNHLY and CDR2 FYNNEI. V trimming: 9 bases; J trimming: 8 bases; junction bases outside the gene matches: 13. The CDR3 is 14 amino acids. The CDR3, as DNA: TGTGCCAGTCAGAGGACAGGACAATGGGATGAGCAGTTCTTC. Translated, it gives CASQRTGQWDEQFF.

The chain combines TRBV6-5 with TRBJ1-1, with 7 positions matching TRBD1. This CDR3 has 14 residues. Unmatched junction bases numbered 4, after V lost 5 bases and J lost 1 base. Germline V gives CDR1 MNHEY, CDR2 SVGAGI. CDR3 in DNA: TGTGCCAGCAGTCACGGACAGGAGAACACTGAAGCTTTCTTT. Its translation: CASSHGQENTEAFF.

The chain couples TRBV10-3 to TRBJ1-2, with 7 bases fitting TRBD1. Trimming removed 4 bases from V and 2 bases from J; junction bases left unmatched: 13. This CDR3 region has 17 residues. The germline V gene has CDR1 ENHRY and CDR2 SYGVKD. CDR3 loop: CAISGGDRQGSNYGYTF. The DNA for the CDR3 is TGTGCCATCAGTGGGGGGGACCGACAGGGCTCCAACTATGGCTACACCTTC.

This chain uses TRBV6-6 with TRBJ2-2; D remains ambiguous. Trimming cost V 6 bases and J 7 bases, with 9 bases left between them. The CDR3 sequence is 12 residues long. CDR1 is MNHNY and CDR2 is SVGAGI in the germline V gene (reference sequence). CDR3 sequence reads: CASRPPGGELFF. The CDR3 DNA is TGTGCCAGCAGGCCCCCGGGCGGGGAGCTGTTTTTT.

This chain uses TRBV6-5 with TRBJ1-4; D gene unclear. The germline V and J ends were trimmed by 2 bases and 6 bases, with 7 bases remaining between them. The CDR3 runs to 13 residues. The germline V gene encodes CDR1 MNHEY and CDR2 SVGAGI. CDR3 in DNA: TGTGCCAGCAGTTACGGTATAGATGAAAAACTGTTTTTT. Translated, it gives CASSYGIDEKLFF.

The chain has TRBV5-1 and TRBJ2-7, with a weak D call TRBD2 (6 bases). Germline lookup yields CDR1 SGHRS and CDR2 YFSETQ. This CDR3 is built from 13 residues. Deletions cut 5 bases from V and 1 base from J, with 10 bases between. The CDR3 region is CASRGGPSYEQYF. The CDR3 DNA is TGCGCCAGCAGGGGAGGCCCGTCCTACGAGCAGTACTTC.

The CDR3 DNA reads TGTGCCAGCAGCTTTACGGTGAACACTGAAGCTTTCTTT. This sequence encodes CASSFTVNTEAFF. The V call is TRBV7-9, the J call TRBJ1-1; the D is unclear. Germline loops: CDR1 SEHNR, CDR2 FQNEAQ (reference sequence). V was shortened by 3 bases and J by 0 bases, with 5 bases between the two germline ends. This CDR3 comprises 13 residues.

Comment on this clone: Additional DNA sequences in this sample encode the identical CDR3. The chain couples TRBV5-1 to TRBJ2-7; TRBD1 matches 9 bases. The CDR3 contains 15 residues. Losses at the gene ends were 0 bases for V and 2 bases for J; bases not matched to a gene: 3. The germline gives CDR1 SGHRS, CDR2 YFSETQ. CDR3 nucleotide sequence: TGCGCCAGCAGCTTGGGCGGGACAGGGACCTACGAGCAGTACTTC. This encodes CASSLGGTGTYEQYF.

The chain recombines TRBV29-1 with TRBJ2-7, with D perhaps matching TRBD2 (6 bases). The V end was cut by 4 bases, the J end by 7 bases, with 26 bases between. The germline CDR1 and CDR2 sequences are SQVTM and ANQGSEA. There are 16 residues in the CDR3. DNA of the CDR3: TGCAGCGTTGGACTCCTTTCTTGGGGAGGACCCTTGGAGCAGTACTTC. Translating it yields CSVGLLSWGGPLEQYF.

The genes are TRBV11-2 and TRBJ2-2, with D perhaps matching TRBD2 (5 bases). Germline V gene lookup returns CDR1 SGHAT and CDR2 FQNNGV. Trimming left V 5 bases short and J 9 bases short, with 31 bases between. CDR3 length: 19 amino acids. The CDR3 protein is CASSKTTPGGLATARELFF. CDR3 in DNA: TGTGCCAGCAGCAAAACCACTCCTGGCGGGCTAGCCACGGCACGGGAGCTGTTTTTT.

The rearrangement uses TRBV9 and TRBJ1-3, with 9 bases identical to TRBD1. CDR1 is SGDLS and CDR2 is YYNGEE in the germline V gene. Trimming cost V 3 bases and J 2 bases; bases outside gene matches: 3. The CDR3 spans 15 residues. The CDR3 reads CASSGGQGAGNTIYF. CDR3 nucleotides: TGTGCCAGCAGCGGGGGACAGGGAGCTGGAAACACCATATATTTT.

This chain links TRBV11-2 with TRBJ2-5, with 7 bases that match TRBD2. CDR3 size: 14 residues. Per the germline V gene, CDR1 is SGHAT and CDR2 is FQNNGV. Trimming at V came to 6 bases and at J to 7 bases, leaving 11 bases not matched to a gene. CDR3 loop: CASSTLASLWTQYF. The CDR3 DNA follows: TGTGCCAGCAGTACACTAGCGTCACTATGGACCCAGTACTTC. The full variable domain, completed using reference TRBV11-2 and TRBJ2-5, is EAGVAQSPRYKIIEKRQSVAFWCNPISGHATLYWYQQILGQGPKLLIQFQNNGVVDDSQLPKDRFSAERLKGVDSTLKIQPAKLEDSAVYLCASSTLASLWTQYFGPGTRLLVL.